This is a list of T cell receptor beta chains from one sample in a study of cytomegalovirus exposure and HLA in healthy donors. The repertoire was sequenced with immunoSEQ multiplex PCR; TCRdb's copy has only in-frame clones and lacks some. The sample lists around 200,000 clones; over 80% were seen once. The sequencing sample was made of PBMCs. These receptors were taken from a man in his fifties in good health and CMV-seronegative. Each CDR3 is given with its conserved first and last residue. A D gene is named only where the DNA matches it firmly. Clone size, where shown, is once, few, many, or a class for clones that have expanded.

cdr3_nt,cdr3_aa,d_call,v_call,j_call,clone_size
TGTGCCAGCTCACCGGAGGTTTCGAGGAGCTACACCTTC,CASSPEVSRSYTF,.,TRBV18,TRBJ1-2,.
TGCAGCGTCGAGGGACAGGGAGACTACAATGAGCAGTTCTTC,CSVEGQGDYNEQFF,TRBD1,TRBV29-1,TRBJ2-1,.
TGTGCCAGTAGTCCCGGCAGGGGGTACACTGAAGCTTTCTTT,CASSPGRGYTEAFF,TRBD1,TRBV19,TRBJ1-1,.
TGCGCCAGCAGCTTGTTGGGACTAGTAAGGGGTGGCACAGATACGCAGTATTTT,CASSLLGLVRGGTDTQYF,TRBD2,TRBV5-1,TRBJ2-3,.
TGTGCCAGCAGCCCCTGGACTAGCGGGGTAGAGTATTTT,CASSPWTSGVEYF,TRBD2,TRBV7-2,TRBJ2-3,.
TGTGCCAGCAGCTTAGCTCTAGCGGGGGTACAGGAGCAGTTCTTC,CASSLALAGVQEQFF,TRBD2,TRBV7-2,TRBJ2-1,.
TGCAGCGTTGACATTAACGGGGTCTATGGCTACACCTTC,CSVDINGVYGYTF,.,TRBV29-1,TRBJ1-2,once
TGTGCCATCAGTGAAAGGGAGGGGGAGACCCAGTACTTC,CAISEREGETQYF,TRBD2,TRBV10-3,TRBJ2-5,.
TGCGCCAGCAGCTTGGGACAGGGGATTTCTAGCACAGATACGCAGTATTTT,CASSLGQGISSTDTQYF,TRBD1,TRBV5-1,TRBJ2-3,.
TGTGCCAGCAGCTCGGGGACAGGGAATCCAGATACGCAGTATTTT,CASSSGTGNPDTQYF,TRBD1,TRBV13,TRBJ2-3,.
TGCGCCAGCAGCTTGAACAGGGGTGTGGAGACCCAGTACTTC,CASSLNRGVETQYF,TRBD1,TRBV5-1,TRBJ2-5,.
TGTGCCACCCGAACAGGGGACACTGAAGCTTTCTTT,CATRTGDTEAFF,TRBD1,TRBV6-6,TRBJ1-1,few
TGTGCCAGCAGACCTCTTGGGACAAACTCCTACGAGCAGTACTTC,CASRPLGTNSYEQYF,.,TRBV7-9,TRBJ2-7,.
TGTGCCATCAGTGAAACAGGGGGCGCGGGGATGAGCTCCTACGAGCAGTACTTC,CAISETGGAGMSSYEQYF,TRBD1,TRBV10-3,TRBJ2-7,.
TGCGCCAGCAGCTTGACAGGGGATGGCGAAAAACTGTTTTTT,CASSLTGDGEKLFF,TRBD1,TRBV5-1,TRBJ1-4,.
TGTGCCAGCTCAGTTCCCTACGAGCAGTACTTC,CASSVPYEQYF,.,TRBV6-1,TRBJ2-7,.
TGTGCCAGCAGCTTAGATTTTCGACAGGGGGCCAACACCGGGGAGCTGTTTTTT,CASSLDFRQGANTGELFF,TRBD1,TRBV11-3,TRBJ2-2,.
TGTGCCAGCAGCTTGTGGGCAGCTGGAAACACCATATATTTT,CASSLWAAGNTIYF,.,TRBV5-4,TRBJ1-3,.
TGTGCCAGCAGCCTACCCGGGGTTTACGAGCAGTACTTC,CASSLPGVYEQYF,.,TRBV7-2,TRBJ2-7,.
TGTGCCAGCAGCTCCCCCCGCGGGGGGAAGACTGAAGCTTTCTTT,CASSSPRGGKTEAFF,.,TRBV7-8,TRBJ1-1,few
TGTGCCAGCAGCCCCAGAGGACTAGCGGGAATCAATGAGCAGTTCTTC,CASSPRGLAGINEQFF,TRBD2,TRBV7-2,TRBJ2-1,.
TGTGCCAGCAGTTTATACCAATCCGTGGGCAGGGGAGATTCACCCCTCCACTTT,CASSLYQSVGRGDSPLHF,.,TRBV27,TRBJ1-6,.
TGCGCCAGCAGCCAAGATCTTCCAGGGAACACTGAAGCTTTCTTT,CASSQDLPGNTEAFF,.,TRBV4-3,TRBJ1-1,few
TGTGCCAGCTCACCTTCCGGGACAGGGAAGAACACTGAAGCTTTCTTT,CASSPSGTGKNTEAFF,TRBD1,TRBV18,TRBJ1-1,few
TGCGCCAGCAGCCAAGCAACGGATCAGCCCCAGCATTTT,CASSQATDQPQHF,.,TRBV4-3,TRBJ1-5,few
TGTGCCAGCAGTGACCCAGGGGGAGTTGGGGCCAACGTCCTGACTTTC,CASSDPGGVGANVLTF,TRBD1,TRBV2,TRBJ2-6,.
TGTGCCAGCAGTTCCTATAGGGGCCAAGAGACCCAGTACTTC,CASSSYRGQETQYF,.,TRBV6-6,TRBJ2-5,few
TGTGCCAGCAGAGAGGGGGACAGGTTTTTGTACGAGCAGTACTTC,CASREGDRFLYEQYF,TRBD1,TRBV6-5,TRBJ2-7,.
TGCGCCAGCAGCTTGGGGGTTCAGGGGGCCTATGGCTACACCTTC,CASSLGVQGAYGYTF,TRBD1,TRBV5-1,TRBJ1-2,.
TGTGCCAGCAGCCAAGCGGGGGGGCATCAAGAGACCCAGTACTTC,CASSQAGGHQETQYF,TRBD2,TRBV7-3,TRBJ2-5,.
TGTGCCAGCAGCGTACGTTTTGATTCACCCCTCCACTTT,CASSVRFDSPLHF,.,TRBV9,TRBJ1-6,.
TGTGCCAGCAGCCCGGGCGGACTAGCGGGGCGTAGGGCCAACGTCCTGACTTTC,CASSPGGLAGRRANVLTF,TRBD2,TRBV4-2,TRBJ2-6,.